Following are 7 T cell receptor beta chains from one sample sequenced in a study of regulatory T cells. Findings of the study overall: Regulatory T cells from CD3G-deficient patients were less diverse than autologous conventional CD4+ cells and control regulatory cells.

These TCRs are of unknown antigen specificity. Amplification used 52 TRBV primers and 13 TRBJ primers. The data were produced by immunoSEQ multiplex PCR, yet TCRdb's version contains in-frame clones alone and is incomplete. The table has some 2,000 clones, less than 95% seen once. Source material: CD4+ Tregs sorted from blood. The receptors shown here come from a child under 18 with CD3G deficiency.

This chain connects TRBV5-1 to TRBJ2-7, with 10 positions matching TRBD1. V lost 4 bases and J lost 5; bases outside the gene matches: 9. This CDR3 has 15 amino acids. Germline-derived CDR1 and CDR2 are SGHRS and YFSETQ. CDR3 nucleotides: TGCGCCAGCAGCACGGGATCGACAGGGGGCAACGAGCAGTACTTC. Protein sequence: CASSTGSTGGNEQYF. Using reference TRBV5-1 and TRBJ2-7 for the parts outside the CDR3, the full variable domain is KAGVTQTPRYLIKTRGQQVTLSCSPISGHRSVSWYQQTPGQGLQFLFEYFSETQRNKGNFPGRFSGRQFSNSRSEMNVSTLELGDSALYLCASSTGSTGGNEQYFGPGTRLTVT.

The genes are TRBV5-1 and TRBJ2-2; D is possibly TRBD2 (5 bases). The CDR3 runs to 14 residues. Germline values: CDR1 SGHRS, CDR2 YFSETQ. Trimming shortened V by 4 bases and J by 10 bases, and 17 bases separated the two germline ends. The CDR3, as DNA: TGCGCCAGCAGCCTAGGCGGGCTGAGAACGGAGCTGTTTTTT. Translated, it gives CASSLGGLRTELFF.

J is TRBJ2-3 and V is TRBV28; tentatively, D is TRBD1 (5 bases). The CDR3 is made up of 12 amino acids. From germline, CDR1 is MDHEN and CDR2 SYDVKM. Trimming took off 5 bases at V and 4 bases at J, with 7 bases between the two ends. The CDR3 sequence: CASSPTADTQYF. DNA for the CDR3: TGTGCCAGCAGTCCGACAGCAGATACGCAGTATTTT. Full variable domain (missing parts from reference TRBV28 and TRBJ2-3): DVKVTQSSRYLVKRTGEKVFLECVQDMDHENMFWYRQDPGLGLRLIYFSYDVKMKEKGDIPEGYSVSREKKERFSLILESASTNQTSMYLCASSPTADTQYFGPGTRLTVL.

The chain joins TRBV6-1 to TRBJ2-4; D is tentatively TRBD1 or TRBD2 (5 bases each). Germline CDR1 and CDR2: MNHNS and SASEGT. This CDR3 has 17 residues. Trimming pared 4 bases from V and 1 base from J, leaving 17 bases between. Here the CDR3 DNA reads TGTGCCAGCAGTGGGGACCGCAGGAGGAAGGCCAAAAACATTCAGTACTTC. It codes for CASSGDRRRKAKNIQYF.

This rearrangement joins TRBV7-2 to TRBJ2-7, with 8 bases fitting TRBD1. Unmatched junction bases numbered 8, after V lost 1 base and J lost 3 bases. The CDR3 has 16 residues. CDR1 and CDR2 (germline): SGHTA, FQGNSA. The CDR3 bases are TGTGCCAGCAGCTTAGGGGGTAAACAGGGGGTCTACGAGCAGTACTTC. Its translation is CASSLGGKQGVYEQYF.

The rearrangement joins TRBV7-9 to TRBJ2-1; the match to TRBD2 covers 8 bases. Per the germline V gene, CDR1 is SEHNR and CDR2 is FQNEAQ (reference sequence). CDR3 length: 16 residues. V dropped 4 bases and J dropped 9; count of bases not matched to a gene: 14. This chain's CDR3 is CASSSPRTSFGGEQFF. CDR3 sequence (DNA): TGTGCCAGCAGCTCCCCTCGGACTAGCTTCGGTGGTGAGCAGTTCTTC.

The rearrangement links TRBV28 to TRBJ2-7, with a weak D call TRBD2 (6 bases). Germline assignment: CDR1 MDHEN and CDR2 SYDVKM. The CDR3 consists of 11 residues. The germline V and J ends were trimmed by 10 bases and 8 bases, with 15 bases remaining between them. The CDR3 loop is CATNRDSQQYF. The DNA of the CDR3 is TGTGCCACAAACCGGGACTCCCAGCAGTACTTC.